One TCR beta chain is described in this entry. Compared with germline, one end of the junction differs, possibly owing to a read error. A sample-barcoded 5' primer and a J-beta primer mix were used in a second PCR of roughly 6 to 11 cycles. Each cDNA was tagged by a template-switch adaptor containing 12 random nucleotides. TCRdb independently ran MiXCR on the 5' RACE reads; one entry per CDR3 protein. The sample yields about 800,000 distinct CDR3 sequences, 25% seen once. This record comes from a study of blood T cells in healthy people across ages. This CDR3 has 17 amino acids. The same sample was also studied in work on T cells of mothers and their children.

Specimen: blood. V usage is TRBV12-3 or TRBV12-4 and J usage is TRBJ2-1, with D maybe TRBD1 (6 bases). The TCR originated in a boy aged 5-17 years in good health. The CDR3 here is CASSTEGPRDKYNEQLF. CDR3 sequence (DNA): TGTGCCAGCAGTACCGAGGGGCCCCGGGACAAATACAATGAGCAGCTCTTC.